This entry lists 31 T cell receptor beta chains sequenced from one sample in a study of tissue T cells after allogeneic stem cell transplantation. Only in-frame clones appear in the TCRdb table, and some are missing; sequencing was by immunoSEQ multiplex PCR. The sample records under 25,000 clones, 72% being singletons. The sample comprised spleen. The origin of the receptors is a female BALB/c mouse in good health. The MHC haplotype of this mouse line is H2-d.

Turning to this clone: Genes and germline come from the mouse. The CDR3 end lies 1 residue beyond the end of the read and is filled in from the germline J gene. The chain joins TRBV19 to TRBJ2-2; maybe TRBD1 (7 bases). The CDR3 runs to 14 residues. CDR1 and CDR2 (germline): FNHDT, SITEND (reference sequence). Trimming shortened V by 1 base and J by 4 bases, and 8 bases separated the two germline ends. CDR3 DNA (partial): TGTGCCAGCAGTATACAGGGGGGCACCGGGCAGCTCTAC. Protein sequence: CASSIQGGTGQLY. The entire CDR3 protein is CASSIQGGTGQLYF.

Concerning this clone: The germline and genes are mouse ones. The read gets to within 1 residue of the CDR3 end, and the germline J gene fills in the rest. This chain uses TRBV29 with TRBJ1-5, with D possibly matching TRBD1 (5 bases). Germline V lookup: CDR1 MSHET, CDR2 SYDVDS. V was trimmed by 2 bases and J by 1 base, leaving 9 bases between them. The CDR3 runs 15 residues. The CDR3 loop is CASSLEEGNNQAPLF. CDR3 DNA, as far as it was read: TGTGCTAGCAGTTTAGAGGAGGGGAACAACCAGGCTCCGCTT.

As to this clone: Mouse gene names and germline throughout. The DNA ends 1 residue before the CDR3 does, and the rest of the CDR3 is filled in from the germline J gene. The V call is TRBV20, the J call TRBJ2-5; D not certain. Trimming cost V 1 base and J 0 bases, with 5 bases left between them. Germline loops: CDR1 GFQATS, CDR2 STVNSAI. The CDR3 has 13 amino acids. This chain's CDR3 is CGARGVNQDTQYF. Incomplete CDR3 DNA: TGTGGTGCTAGGGGGGTTAACCAAGACACCCAGTAC.

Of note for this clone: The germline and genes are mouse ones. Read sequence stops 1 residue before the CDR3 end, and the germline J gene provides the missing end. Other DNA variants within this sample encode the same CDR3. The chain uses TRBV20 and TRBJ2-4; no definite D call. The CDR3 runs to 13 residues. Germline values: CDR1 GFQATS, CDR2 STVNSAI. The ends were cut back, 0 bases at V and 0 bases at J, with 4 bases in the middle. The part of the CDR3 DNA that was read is TGTGGTGCTAGGGAATCTAGTCAAAACACCTTGTAC. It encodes CGARESSQNTLY. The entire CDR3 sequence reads CGARESSQNTLYF.

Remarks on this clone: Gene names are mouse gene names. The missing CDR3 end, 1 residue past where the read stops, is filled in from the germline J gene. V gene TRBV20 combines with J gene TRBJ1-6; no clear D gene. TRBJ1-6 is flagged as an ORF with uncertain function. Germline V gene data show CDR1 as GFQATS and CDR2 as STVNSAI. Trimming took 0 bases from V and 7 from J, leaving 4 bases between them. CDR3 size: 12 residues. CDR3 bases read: TGTGGTGCTAGGGATGGGAATTCGCCCCTCTAC. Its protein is CGARDGNSPLY. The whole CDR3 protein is CGARDGNSPLYF.

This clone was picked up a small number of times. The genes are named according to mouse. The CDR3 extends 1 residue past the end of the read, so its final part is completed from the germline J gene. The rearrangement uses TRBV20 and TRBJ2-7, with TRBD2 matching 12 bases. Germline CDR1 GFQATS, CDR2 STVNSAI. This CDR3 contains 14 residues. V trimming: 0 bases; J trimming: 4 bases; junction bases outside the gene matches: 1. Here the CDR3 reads CGARDGTGGYEQYF. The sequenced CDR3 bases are TGTGGTGCTAGGGATGGGACTGGGGGGTATGAACAGTAC.

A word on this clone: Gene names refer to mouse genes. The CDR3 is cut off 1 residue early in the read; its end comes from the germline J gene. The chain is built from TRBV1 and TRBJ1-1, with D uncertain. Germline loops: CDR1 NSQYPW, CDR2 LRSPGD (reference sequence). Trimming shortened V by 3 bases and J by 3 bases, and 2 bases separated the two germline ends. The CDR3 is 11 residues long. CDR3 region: CTCSADTEVFF. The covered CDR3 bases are TGCACCTGCAGTGCCGACACAGAAGTCTTC.

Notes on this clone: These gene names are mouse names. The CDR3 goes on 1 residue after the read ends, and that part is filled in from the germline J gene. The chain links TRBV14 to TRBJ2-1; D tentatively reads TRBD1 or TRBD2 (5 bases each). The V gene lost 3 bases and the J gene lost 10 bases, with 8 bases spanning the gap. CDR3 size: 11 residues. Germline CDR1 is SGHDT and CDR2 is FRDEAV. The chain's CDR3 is CASSSRGEQFF. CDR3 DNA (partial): TGTGCCAGCAGTTCCCGGGGGGAGCAGTTC.

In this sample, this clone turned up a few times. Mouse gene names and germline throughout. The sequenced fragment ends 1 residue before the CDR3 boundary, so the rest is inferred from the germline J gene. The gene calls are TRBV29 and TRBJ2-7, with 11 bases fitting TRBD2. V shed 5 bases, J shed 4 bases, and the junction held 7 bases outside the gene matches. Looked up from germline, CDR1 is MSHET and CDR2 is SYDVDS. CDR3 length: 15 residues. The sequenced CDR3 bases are TGTGCTAGCAGTCCCCGGGACTGGGGGTTTTATGAACAGTAC. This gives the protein CASSPRDWGFYEQY. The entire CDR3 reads CASSPRDWGFYEQYF.

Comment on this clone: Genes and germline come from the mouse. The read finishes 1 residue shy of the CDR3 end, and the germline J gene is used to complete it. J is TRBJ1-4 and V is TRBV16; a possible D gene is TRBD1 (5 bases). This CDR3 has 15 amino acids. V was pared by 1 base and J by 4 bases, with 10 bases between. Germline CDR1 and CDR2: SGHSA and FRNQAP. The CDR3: CASSLVWDGNERLFF. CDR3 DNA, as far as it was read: TGTGCAAGCAGCTTAGTTTGGGACGGCAACGAAAGATTATTT.

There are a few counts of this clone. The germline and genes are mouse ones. CDR3 bases read: TGTGGTGCTAGGGAACAGGGGAACACAGAAGTCTTC. Protein sequence: CGAREQGNTEVF. The entire CDR3 reads CGAREQGNTEVFF. The chain couples TRBV20 to TRBJ1-1, with D tentatively TRBD1 (6 bases). From the germline J gene comes the end of the CDR3, since the read stops 1 residue before it. V lost 0 bases, J lost 1 base, and 6 bases lay in between. CDR1 is GFQATS, CDR2 STVNSAI, per germline. The CDR3 spans 13 residues.

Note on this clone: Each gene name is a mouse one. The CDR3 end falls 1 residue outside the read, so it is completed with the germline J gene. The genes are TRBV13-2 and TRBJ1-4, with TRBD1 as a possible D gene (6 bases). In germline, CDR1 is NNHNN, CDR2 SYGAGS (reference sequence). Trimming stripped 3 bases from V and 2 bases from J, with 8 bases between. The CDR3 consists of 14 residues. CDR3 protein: CASGGDKSNERLFF. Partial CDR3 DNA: TGTGCCAGCGGTGGGGACAAATCCAACGAAAGATTATTT.

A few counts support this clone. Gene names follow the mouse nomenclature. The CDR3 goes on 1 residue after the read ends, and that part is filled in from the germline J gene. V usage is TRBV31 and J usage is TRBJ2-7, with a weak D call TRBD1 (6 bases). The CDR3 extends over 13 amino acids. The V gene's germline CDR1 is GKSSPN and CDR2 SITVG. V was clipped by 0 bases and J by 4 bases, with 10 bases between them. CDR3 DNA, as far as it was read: TGTGCCTGGAGTCTACTGGACAGATATGAACAGTAC. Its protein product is CAWSLLDRYEQY. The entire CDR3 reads CAWSLLDRYEQYF.

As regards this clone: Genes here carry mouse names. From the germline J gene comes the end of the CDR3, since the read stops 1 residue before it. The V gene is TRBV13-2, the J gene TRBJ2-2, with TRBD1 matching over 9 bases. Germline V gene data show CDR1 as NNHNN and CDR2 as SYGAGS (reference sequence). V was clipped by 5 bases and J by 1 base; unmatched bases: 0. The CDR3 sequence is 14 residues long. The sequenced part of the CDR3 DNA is TGTGCCAGCGGGGACAGGGGAAACACCGGGCAGCTCTAC. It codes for CASGDRGNTGQLY. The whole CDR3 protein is CASGDRGNTGQLYF.

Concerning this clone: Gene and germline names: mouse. The sequenced part of the CDR3 DNA is TGTGCCAGCAGCCAAAGGACAGGGGACTATGCTGAGCAGTTC. This translates into CASSQRTGDYAEQF. The entire CDR3 sequence reads CASSQRTGDYAEQFF. V gene TRBV2 combines with J gene TRBJ2-1; the match to TRBD1 covers 9 bases. The read comes to an end 1 residue before the CDR3 does, leaving the germline J gene to fill in the end. Germline CDR1 is LGHNA and CDR2 is YSYQKL. The trim removed 2 bases at V and 2 bases at J, leaving 1 base unmatched. The CDR3 totals 15 residues.

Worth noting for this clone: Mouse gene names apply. CDR3: CASSQDLSSGNTLYF. CDR3 DNA (partial): TGTGCCAGCAGCCAAGATCTCAGTTCTGGAAATACGCTCTAT. The chain has TRBV5 and TRBJ1-3; no reliable D call. The read ends 1 residue before the CDR3 terminus; that terminus is restored from the germline J gene. Per the germline V gene, CDR1 is LGHNA and CDR2 is YNLKQL (reference sequence). The V gene lost 0 bases and the J gene lost 0 bases, with 6 bases spanning the gap. This CDR3 is built from 15 residues.

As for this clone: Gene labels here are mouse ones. The CDR3 region is CASSDETGGPNERLFF. CDR3 DNA, as far as it was read: TGTGCCAGCAGTGATGAGACAGGGGGCCCCAACGAAAGATTATTT. The chain is built from TRBV13-1 and TRBJ1-4; 10 bases are shared with TRBD1. Read coverage stops 1 residue before the CDR3 terminus; the germline J gene supplies the remainder. V shed 0 bases and J 3 bases; nucleotides not matched to a gene: 2. Germline V gene data show CDR1 as NSHNY and CDR2 as SYGAGN. This CDR3 spans 16 amino acids.

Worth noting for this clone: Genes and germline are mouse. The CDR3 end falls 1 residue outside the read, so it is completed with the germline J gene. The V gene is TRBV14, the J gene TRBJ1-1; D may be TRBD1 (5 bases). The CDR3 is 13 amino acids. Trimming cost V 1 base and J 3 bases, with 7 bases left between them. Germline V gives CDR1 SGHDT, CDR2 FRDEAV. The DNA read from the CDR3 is TGTGCCAGCAGTTTCAGGACATACACAGAAGTCTTC. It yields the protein CASSFRTYTEVF. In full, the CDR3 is CASSFRTYTEVFF.

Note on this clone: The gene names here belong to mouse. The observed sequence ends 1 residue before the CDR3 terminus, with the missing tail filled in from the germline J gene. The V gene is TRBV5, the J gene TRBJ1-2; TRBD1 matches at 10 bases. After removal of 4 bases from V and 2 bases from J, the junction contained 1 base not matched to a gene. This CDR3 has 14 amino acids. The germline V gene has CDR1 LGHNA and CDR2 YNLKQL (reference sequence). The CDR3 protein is CASSLTGGNSDYTF. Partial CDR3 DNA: TGTGCCAGCAGCCTGACAGGGGGCAACTCCGACTACACC.

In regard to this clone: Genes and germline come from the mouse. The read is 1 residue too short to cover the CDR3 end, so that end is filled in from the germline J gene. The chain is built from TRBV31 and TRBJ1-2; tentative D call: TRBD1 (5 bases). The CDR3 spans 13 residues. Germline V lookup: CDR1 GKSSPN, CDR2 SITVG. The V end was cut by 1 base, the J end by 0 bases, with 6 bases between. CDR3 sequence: CAWSRGANSDYTF. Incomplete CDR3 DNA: TGTGCCTGGAGTCGAGGGGCAAACTCCGACTACACC.

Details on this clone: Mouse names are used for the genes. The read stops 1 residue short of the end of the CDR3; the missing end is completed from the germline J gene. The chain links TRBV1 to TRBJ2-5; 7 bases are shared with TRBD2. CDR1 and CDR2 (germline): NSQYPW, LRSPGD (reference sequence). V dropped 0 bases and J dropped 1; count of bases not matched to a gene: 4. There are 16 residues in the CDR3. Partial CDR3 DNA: TGCACCTGCAGTGCAGATCAGACTGGGTACCAAGACACCCAGTAC. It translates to CTCSADQTGYQDTQY. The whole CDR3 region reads CTCSADQTGYQDTQYF. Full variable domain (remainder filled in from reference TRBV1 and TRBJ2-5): VTLLEQNPRWRLVPRGQAVNLRCILKNSQYPWMSWYQQDLQKQLQWLFTLRSPGDKEVKSLPGADYLATRVTDTELRLQVANMSQGRTLYCTCSADQTGYQDTQYFGPGTRLLVL.

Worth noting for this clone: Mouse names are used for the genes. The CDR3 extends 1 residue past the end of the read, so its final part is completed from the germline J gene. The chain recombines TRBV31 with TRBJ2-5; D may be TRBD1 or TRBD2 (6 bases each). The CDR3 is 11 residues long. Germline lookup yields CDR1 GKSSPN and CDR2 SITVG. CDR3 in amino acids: CVRGQGDTQYF. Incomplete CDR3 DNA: TGTGTACGGGGGCAGGGAGACACCCAGTAC.

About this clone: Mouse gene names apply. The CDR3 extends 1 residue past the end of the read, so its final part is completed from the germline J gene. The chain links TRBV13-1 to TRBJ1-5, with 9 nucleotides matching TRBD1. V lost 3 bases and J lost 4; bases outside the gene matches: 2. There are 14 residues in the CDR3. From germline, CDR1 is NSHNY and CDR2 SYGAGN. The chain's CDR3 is CASSAGTGNQAPLF. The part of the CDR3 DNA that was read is TGTGCCAGCAGTGCCGGGACAGGGAACCAGGCTCCGCTT.

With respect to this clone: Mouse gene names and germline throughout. Here the CDR3 reads CASGAQNTEVFF. The part of the CDR3 DNA that was read is TGTGCCAGCGGTGCTCAAAACACAGAAGTCTTC. The rearrangement uses TRBV13-2 and TRBJ1-1; D unclear. Read data end 1 residue before the CDR3 end; the end is taken from the germline J gene. Deletions cut 3 bases from V and 1 base from J, with 4 bases between. The CDR3 is 12 residues long. The germline CDR1 and CDR2 sequences are NNHNN and SYGAGS (reference sequence).

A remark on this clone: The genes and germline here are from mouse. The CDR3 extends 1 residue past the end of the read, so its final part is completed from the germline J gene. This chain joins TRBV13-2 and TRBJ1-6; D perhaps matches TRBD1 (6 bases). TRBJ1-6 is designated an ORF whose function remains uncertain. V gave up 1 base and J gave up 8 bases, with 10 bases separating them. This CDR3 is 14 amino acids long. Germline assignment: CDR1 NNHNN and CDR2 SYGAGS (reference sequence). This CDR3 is CASGDTRTDSPLYF. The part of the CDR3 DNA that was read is TGTGCCAGCGGTGATACTCGGACAGATTCGCCCCTCTAC.

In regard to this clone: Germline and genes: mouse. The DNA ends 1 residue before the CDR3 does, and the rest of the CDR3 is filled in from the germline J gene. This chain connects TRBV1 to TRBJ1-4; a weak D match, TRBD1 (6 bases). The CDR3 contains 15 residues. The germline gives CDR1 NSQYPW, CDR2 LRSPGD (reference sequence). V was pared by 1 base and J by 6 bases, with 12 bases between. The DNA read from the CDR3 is TGCACCTGCAGTGCAGTACAGGGAGGCGACGAAAGATTATTT. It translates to CTCSAVQGGDERLF. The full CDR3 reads CTCSAVQGGDERLFF. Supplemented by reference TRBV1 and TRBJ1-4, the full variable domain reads VTLLEQNPRWRLVPRGQAVNLRCILKNSQYPWMSWYQQDLQKQLQWLFTLRSPGDKEVKSLPGADYLATRVTDTELRLQVANMSQGRTLYCTCSAVQGGDERLFFGHGTKLSVL.

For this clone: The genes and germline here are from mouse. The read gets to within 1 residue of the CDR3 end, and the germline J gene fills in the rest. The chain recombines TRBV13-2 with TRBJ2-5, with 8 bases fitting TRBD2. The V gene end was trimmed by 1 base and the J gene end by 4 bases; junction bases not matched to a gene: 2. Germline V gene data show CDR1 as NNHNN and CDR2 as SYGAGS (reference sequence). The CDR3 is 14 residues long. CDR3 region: CASGDLDWEDTQYF. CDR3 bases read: TGTGCCAGCGGTGATCTGGACTGGGAAGACACCCAGTAC.

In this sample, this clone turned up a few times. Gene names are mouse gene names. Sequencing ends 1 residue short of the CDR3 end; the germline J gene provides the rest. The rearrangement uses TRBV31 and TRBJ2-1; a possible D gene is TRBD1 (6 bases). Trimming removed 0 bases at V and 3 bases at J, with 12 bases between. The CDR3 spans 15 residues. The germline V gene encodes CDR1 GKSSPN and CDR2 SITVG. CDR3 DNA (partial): TGTGCCTGGAGTCTAGAAGGGGGACCCTATGCTGAGCAGTTC. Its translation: CAWSLEGGPYAEQF. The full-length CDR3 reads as CAWSLEGGPYAEQFF.

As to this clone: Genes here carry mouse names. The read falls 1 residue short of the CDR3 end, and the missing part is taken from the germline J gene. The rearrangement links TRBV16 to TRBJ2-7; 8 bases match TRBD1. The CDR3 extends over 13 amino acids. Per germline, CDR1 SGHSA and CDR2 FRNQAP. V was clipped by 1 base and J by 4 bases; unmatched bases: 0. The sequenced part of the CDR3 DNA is TGTGCAAGCAGCTTAGGGACAGGGTATGAACAGTAC. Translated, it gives CASSLGTGYEQY. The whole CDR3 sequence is CASSLGTGYEQYF.

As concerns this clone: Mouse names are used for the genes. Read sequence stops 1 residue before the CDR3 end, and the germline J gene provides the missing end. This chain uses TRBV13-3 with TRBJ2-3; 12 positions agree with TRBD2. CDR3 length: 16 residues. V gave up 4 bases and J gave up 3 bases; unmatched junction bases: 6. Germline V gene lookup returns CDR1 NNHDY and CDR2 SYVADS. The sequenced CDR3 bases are TGTGCCAGCAGTACCGGGACTGGGGGGCGGGCAGAAACGCTGTAT. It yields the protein CASSTGTGGRAETLY. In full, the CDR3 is CASSTGTGGRAETLYF.

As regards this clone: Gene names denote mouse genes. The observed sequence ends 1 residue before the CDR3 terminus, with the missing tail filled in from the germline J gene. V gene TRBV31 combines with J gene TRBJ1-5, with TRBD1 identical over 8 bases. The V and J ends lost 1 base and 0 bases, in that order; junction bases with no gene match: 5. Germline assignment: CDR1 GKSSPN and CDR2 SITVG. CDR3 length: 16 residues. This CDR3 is CAWSPQGGYNNQAPLF. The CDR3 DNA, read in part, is TGTGCCTGGAGTCCACAGGGGGGATATAACAACCAGGCTCCGCTT.